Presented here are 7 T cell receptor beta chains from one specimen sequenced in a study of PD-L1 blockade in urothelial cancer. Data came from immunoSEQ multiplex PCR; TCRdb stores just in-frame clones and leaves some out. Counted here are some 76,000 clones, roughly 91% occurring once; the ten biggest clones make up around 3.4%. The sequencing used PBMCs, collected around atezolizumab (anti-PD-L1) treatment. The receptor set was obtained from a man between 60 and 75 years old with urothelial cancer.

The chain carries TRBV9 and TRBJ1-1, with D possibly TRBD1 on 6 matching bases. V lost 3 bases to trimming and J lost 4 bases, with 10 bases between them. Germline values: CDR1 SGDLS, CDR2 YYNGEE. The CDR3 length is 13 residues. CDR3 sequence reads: CASSGRGSTEAFF. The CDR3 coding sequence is TGTGCCAGCAGCGGCAGGGGTTCCACTGAAGCTTTCTTT.

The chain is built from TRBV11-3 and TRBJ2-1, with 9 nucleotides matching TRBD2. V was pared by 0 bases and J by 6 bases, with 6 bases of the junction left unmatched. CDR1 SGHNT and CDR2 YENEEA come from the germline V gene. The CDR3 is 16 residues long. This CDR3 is CASSLDPSGASNEQFF. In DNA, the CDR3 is TGTGCCAGCAGCTTAGATCCTAGCGGGGCCAGCAATGAGCAGTTCTTC.

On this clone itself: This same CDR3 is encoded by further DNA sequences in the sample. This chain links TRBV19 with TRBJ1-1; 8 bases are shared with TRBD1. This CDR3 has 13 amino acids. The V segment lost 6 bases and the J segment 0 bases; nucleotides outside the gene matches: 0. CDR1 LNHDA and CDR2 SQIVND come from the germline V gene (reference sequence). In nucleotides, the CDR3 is TGTGCCAGTAGGGACAGGGTGAACACTGAAGCTTTCTTT. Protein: CASRDRVNTEAFF. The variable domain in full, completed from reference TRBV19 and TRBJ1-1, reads DGGITQSPKYLFRKEGQNVTLSCEQNLNHDAMYWYRQDPGQGLRLIYYSQIVNDFQKGDIAEGYSVSREKKESFPLTVTSAQKNPTAFYLCASRDRVNTEAFFGQGTRLTVV.

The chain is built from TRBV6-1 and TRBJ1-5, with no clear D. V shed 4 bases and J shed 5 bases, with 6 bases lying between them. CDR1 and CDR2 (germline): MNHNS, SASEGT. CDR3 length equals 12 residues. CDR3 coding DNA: TGTGCCAGCAGTGGTATATATCAGCCCCAGCATTTT. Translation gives CASSGIYQPQHF.

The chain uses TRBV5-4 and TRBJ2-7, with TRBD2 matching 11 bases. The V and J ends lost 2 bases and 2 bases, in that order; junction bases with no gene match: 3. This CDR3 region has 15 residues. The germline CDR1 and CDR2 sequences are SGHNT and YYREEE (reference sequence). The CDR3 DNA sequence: TGTGCCAGCAGCTTAGGTAGCGGGGGGGCCTACGAGCAGTACTTC. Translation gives CASSLGSGGAYEQYF.

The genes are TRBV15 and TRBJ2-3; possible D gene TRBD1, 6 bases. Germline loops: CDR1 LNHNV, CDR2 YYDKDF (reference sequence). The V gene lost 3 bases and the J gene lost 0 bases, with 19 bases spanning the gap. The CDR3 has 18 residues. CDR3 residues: CATSRADSIYTSTDTQYF. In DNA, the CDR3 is TGTGCCACCAGCAGGGCGGACAGTATATACACTAGCACAGATACGCAGTATTTT.

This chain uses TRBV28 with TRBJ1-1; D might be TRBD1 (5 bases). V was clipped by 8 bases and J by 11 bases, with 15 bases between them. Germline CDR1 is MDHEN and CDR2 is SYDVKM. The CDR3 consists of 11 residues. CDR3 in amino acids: CASRAPRAAFF. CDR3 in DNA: TGTGCCAGCCGCGCCCCCAGGGCGGCTTTCTTT.